The clone carrying this T cell receptor beta chain has only a few counts. Its target is not known. These data originate in a study of cytomegalovirus exposure and HLA in healthy donors. V was pared by 2 bases and J by 4 bases, with 12 bases between. The CDR3 covers 14 residues. Per the germline V gene, CDR1 is SGHTS and CDR2 is YDEGEE. Findings of the study overall: Earlier results showed most TCR beta V segments being productive about 90% or about 30% of the time. A later analysis by the authors found several of the most significant clusters apparently linked to common viral pathogens. The authors later found TCR association rates varying by HLA locus, with DRB1 most and HLA-C fewest.

The study ran its PCR with 60 Vbeta and 13 Jbeta primers. The data were produced by immunoSEQ multiplex PCR, yet TCRdb's version contains in-frame clones alone and is incomplete. The table shows around 160,000 clones, with approximately 80% occurring only once. The material sequenced was PBMCs. This TCR was recovered from a man aged 18 to 29 in good health and CMV-seropositive. This chain joins TRBV5-8 and TRBJ1-1, with D possibly TRBD1 on 5 matching bases. This CDR3 is CASSLPQGITEAFF. The CDR3 coding sequence is TGTGCCAGCAGCTTACCTCAGGGAATCACTGAAGCTTTCTTT. Full variable domain (remainder filled in from reference TRBV5-8 and TRBJ1-1): EAGVTQSPTHLIKTRGQQATLRCSPISGHTSVYWYQQALGLGLQFLLWYDEGEERNRGNFPPRFSGRQFPNYSSELNVNALELEDSALYLCASSLPQGITEAFFGQGTRLTVV.